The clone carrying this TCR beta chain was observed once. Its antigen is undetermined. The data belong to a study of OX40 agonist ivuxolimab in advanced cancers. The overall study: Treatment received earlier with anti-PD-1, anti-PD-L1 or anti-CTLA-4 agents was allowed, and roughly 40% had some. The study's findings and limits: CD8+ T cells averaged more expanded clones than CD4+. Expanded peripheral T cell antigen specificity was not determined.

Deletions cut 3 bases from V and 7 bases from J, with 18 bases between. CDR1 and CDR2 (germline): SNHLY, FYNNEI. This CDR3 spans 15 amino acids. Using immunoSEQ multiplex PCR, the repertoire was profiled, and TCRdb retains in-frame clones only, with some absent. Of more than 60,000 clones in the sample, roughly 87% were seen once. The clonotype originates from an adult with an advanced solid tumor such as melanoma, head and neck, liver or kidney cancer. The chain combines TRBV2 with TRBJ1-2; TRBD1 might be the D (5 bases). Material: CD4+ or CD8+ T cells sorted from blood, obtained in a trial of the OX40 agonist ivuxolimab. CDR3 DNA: TGTGCCAGCAGTGAGATTCCCGGGGCCACGGGTGGCTACACCTTC. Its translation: CASSEIPGATGGYTF. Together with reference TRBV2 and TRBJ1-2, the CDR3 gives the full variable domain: EPEVTQTPSHQVTQMGQEVILRCVPISNHLYFYWYRQILGQKVEFLVSFYNNEISEKSEIFDDQFSVERPDGSNFTLKIRSTKLEDSAMYFCASSEIPGATGGYTFGSGTRLTVV.